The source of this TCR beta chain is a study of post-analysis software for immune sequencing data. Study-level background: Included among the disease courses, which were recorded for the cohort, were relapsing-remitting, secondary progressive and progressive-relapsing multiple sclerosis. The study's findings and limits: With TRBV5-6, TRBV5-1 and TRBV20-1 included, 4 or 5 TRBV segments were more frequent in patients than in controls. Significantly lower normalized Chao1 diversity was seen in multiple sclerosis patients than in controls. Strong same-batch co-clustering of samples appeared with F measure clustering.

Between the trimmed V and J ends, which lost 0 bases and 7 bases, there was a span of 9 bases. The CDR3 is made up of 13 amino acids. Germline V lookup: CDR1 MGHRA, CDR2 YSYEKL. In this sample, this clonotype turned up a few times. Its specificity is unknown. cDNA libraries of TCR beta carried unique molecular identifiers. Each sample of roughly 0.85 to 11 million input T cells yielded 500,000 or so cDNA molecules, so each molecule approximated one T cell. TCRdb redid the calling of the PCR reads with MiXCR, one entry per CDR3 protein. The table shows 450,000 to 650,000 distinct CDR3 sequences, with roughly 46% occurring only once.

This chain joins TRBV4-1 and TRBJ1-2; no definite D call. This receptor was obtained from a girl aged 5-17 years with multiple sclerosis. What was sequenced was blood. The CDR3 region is CASSQESSGGYTF. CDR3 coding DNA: TGCGCCAGCAGCCAAGAGTCATCCGGTGGCTACACCTTC.